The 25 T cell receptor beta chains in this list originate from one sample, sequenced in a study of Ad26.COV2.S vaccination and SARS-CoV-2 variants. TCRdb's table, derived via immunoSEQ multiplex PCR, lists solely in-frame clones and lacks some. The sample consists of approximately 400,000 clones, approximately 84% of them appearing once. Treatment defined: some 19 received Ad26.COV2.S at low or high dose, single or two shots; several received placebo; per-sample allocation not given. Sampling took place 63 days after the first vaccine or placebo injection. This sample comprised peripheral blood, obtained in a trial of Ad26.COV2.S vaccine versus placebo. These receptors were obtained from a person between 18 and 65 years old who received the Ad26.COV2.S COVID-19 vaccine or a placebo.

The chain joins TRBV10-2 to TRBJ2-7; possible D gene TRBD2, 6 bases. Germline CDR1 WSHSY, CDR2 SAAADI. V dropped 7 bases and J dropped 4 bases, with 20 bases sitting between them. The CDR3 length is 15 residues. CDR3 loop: CASIGDSSLAYEQYF. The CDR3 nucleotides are TGCGCCAGCATTGGGGACTCCTCCCTGGCATACGAGCAGTACTTC.

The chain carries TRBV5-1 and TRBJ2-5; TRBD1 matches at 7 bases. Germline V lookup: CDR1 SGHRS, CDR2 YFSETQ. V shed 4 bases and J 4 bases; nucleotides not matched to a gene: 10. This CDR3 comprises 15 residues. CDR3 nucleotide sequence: TGCGCCAGCAGCCCCCGGACAGGAGACTTAGAGACCCAGTACTTC. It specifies CASSPRTGDLETQYF.

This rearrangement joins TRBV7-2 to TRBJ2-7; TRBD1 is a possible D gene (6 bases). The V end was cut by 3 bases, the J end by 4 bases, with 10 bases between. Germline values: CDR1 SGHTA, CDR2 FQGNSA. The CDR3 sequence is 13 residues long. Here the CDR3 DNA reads TGTGCCAGCAGCTTTCTACAGGGTTACGAGCAGTACTTC. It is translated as CASSFLQGYEQYF.

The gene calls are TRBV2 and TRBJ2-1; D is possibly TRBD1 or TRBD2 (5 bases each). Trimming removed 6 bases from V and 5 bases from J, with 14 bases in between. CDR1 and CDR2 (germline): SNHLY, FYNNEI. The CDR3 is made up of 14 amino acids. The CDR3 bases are TGTGCCAGCAGCTTGACCGGGACGCACAATGAGCAGTTCTTC. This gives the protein CASSLTGTHNEQFF.

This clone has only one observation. DNA of the CDR3: TGTGCCAGCACCTCTAGCGGGGGGGCCCGGGGGGAAAATACGCAGTATTTT. This gives the protein CASTSSGGARGENTQYF. This sequence joins TRBV7-2 and TRBJ2-3; 12 bases line up with TRBD2. V shed 7 bases, J shed 7 bases, and the junction held 15 bases outside the gene matches. The CDR3 contains 17 residues. Germline CDR1 and CDR2: SGHTA and FQGNSA.

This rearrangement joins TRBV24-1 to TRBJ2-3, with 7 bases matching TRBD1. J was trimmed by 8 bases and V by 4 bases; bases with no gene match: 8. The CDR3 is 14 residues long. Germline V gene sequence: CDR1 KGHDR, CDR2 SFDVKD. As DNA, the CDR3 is TGTGCCACCAGTGAGGCGGGCGACAGGGTTACGCAGTATTTT. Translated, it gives CATSEAGDRVTQYF.

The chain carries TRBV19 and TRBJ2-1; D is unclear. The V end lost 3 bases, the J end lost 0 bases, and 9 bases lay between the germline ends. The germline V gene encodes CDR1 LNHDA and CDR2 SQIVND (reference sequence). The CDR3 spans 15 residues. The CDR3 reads CASSIMVVSYNEQFF. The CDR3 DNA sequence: TGTGCCAGTAGTATCATGGTAGTCTCCTACAATGAGCAGTTCTTC. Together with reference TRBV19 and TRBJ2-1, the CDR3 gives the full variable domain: DGGITQSPKYLFRKEGQNVTLSCEQNLNHDAMYWYRQDPGQGLRLIYYSQIVNDFQKGDIAEGYSVSREKKESFPLTVTSAQKNPTAFYLCASSIMVVSYNEQFFGPGTRLTVL.

CDR3 sequence: CASSLGQGGTDTQYF. The CDR3 DNA reads as TGTGCCAGCAGCTTAGGACAGGGGGGCACAGATACGCAGTATTTT. The V call is TRBV13, the J call TRBJ2-3; 8 nucleotides match TRBD1. Germline CDR1 and CDR2: PRHDT and FYEKMQ (reference sequence). The CDR3 length is 15 residues. V lost 0 bases and J lost 1; bases outside the gene matches: 0.

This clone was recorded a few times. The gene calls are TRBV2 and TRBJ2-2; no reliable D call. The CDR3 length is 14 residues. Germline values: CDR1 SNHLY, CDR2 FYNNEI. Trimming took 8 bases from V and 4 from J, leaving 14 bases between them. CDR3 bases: TGTGCCAGCTGCGATTATACATCCACCGGGGAGCTGTTTTTT. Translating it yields CASCDYTSTGELFF.

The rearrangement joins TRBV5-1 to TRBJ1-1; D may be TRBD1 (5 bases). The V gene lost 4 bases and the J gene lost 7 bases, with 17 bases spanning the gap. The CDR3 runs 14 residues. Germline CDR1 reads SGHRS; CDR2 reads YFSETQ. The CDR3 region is CASSLQGQLFEAFF. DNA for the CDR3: TGCGCCAGCAGCCTACAAGGACAACTCTTTGAAGCTTTCTTT.

The CDR3 DNA sequence: TGCGCCAGCAGCCAACGAACAGGGCTCTACTACGAGCAGTACTTC. Its translation is CASSQRTGLYYEQYF. The chain uses TRBV4-3 and TRBJ2-7, with a possible D match to TRBD1 (6 bases). The CDR3 has 15 residues. The germline CDR1 and CDR2 sequences are LGHNA and YSLEER. The V and J ends lost 2 bases and 3 bases respectively, with 14 bases between them.

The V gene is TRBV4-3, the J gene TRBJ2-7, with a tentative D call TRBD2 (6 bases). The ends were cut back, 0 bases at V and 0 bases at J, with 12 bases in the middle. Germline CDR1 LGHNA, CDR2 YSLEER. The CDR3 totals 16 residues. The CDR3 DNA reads TGCGCCAGCAGCCAAGACTGGGGCGGGACCTCCTACGAGCAGTACTTC. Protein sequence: CASSQDWGGTSYEQYF.

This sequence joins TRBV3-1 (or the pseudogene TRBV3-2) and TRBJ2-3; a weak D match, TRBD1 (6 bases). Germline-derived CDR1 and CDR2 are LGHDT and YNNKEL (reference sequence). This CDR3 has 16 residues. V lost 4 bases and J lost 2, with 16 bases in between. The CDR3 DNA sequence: TGTGCCAGCAGCCCCCGAGGGGGACGGGCCACAGATACGCAGTATTTT. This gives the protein CASSPRGGRATDTQYF.

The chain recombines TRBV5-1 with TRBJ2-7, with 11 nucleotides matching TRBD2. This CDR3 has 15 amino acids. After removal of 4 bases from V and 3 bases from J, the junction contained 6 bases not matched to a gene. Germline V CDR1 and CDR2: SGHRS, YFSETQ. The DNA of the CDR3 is TGCGCCAGCAGCCCAGTAGCGGGAGGGGACTACGAGCAGTACTTC. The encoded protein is CASSPVAGGDYEQYF.

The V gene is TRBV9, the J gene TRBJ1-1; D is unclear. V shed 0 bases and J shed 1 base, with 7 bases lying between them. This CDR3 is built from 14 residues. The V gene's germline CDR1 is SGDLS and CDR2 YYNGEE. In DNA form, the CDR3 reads TGTGCCAGCAGCGTAGTTGGGCAGAACACTGAAGCTTTCTTT. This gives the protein CASSVVGQNTEAFF.

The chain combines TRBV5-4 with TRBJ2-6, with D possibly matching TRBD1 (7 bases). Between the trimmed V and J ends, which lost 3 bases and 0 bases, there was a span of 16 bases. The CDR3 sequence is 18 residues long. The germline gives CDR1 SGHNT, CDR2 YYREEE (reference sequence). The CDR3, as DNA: TGTGCCAGCAGCTCAGGGGGGACATTGGGCTCTGGGGCCAACGTCCTGACTTTC. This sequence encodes CASSSGGTLGSGANVLTF.

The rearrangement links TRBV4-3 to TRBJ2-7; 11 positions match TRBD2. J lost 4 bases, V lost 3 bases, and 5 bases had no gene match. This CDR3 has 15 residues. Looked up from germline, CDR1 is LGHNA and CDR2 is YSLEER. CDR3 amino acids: CASSQVAGGVYEQYF. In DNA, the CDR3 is TGCGCCAGCAGCCAGGTAGCGGGGGGGGTTTACGAGCAGTACTTC.

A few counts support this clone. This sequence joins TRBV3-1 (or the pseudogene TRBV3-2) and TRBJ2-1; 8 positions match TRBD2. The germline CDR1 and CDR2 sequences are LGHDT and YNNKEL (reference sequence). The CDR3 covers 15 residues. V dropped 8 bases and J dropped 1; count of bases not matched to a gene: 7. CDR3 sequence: CASAGERGSYNEQFF. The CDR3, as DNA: TGTGCCAGCGCCGGAGAGCGGGGGTCCTACAATGAGCAGTTCTTC.

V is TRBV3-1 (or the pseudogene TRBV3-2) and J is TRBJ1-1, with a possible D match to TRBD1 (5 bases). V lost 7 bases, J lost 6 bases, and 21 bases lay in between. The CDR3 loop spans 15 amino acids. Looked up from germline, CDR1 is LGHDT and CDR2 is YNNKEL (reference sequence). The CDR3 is CASTTRGGVGAEAFF. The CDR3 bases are TGTGCCAGCACCACCCGGGGGGGGGTTGGGGCTGAAGCTTTCTTT.

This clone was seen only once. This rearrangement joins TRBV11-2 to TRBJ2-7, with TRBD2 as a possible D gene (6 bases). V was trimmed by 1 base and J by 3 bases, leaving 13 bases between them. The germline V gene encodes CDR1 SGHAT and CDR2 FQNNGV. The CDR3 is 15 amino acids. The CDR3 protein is CASSLVAERVYEQYF. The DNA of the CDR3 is TGTGCCAGCAGCTTAGTAGCGGAGCGGGTCTACGAGCAGTACTTC.

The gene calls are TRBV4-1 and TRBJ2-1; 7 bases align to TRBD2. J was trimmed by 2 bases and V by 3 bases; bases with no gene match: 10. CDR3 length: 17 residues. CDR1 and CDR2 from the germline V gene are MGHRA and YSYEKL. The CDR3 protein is CASSHPGASGAYNEQFF. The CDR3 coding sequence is TGCGCCAGCAGCCACCCTGGGGCTAGCGGTGCCTACAATGAGCAGTTCTTC.

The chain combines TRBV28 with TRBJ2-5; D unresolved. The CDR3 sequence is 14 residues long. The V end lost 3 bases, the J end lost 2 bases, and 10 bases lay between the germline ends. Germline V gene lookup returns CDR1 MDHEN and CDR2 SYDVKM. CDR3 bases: TGTGCCAGCAGTTTGAGGAGAATACAAGAGACCCAGTACTTC. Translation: CASSLRRIQETQYF.

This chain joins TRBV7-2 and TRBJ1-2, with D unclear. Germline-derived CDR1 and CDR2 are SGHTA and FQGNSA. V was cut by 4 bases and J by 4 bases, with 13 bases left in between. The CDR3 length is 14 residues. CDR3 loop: CASSSRVGPYGYTF. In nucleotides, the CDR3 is TGTGCCAGCAGCTCAAGGGTCGGCCCCTATGGCTACACCTTC.

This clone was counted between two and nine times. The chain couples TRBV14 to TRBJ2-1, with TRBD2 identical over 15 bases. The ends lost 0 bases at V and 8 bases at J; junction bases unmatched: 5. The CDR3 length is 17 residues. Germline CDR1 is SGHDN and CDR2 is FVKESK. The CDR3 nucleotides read TGTGCCAGCAGCCAAGAAGGGACTAGCGGGAGGTGGGATGAGCAGTTCTTC. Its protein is CASSQEGTSGRWDEQFF.

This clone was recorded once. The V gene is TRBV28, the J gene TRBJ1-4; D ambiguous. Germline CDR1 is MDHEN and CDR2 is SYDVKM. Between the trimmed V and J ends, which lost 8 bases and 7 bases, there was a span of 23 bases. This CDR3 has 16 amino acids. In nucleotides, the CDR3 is TGTGCCAGCGGTGGGAGGCCCGCGGGGTCGGGTGAAAAACTGTTTTTT. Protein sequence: CASGGRPAGSGEKLFF.